This T cell receptor (beta chain) was retrieved from a study of blood T cell repertoires in COVID-19. Study-level information: Sample material is recorded as cDNA or gDNA derived from T cells, B-cell-depleted T cells, or PBMCs.

This CDR3 region has 15 residues. From germline, CDR1 is KGHSH and CDR2 LQKENI. V gave up 3 bases and J gave up 4 bases, with 13 bases separating them. Profiled with immunoSEQ multiplex PCR; TCRdb holds only in-frame clones, not every one. The table shows 110,000 to 150,000 clones, with around 85% occurring only once. The sequenced sample was peripheral blood. The genes are TRBV18 and TRBJ1-5, with a tentative D call TRBD1 (5 bases). The receptor's source is a woman older than 75 with acute or convalescent COVID-19. The CDR3 is CASSPQGAGNQPQHF. DNA for the CDR3: TGTGCCAGCTCACCGCAGGGTGCGGGGAATCAGCCCCAGCATTTT.